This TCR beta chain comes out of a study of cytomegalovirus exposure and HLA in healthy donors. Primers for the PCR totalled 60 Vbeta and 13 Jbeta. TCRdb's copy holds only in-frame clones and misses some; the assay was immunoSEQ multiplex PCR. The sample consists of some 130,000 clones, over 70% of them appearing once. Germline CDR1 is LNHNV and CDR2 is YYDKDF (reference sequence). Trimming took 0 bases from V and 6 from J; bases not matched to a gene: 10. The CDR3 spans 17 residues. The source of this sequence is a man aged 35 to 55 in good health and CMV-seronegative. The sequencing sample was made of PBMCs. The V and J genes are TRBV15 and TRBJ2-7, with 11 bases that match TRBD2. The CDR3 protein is CATSREKGLAASPEQYF. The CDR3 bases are TGTGCCACCAGCAGAGAGAAGGGACTAGCGGCGTCCCCCGAGCAGTACTTC.